This TCR beta chain was retrieved from a study of cytomegalovirus exposure and HLA in healthy donors. Study-level points and caveats: Sequence variants that were highly shared formed a cluster that was likely a sequencing artifact.

To note about this clone: Its cognate antigen is unknown.

PCR primers comprised 60 Vbeta and 13 Jbeta primers. Profiled with immunoSEQ multiplex PCR; TCRdb holds only in-frame clones, not every one. The sample records 150,000 to 200,000 clones, roughly 80% being singletons. Unmatched junction bases numbered 10, after V lost 6 bases and J lost 5 bases. The CDR3 consists of 15 residues. Germline V gene data show CDR1 as MNHNS and CDR2 as SASEGT. The chain carries TRBV6-1 and TRBJ1-5, with 7 bases aligning to TRBD1. The origin of this receptor is a woman between 45 and 60 years old in good health and CMV-seropositive. Sequencing input: PBMCs. In DNA form, the CDR3 reads TGTGCCAGCAGGGAAACAGGGGCGGTAGATCAGCCCCAGCATTTT. Amino acids: CASRETGAVDQPQHF.